Listed below are T cell receptor beta chains from one sample, sequenced in a study of Ad26.COV2.S vaccination and SARS-CoV-2 variants. Repertoires were generated with immunoSEQ multiplex PCR, while TCRdb's copy carries only in-frame clones and drops some. The sample gives roughly 300,000 clones, approximately 90% of which show up once; 6.4% is in the top ten. The sequences come from peripheral blood, collected in a trial of Ad26.COV2.S vaccine versus placebo. The receptors were sampled from a person between 18 and 60 years old who received the Ad26.COV2.S COVID-19 vaccine or a placebo. Each CDR3 is given with its conserved first and last residue. D genes are given only for firm matches. The size of a clone is reported for some rows only, either as once, few or many, or as a class for expanded clones.

abundance | d_gene | j_gene | len | v_gene | CDR3nt | CDR3aa
. | TRBD1 | TRBJ1-2 | 17 | TRBV4-2 | TGTGCCAGCAGCCAAGTCGGGCAGGGGGCGTCGAACTATGGCTACACCTTC | CASSQVGQGASNYGYTF
. | TRBD2 | TRBJ2-7 | 12 | TRBV12-3/TRBV12-4 | TGTGCCAGCAGCAGACTAGCCCGAGAGCAGTACTTC | CASSRLAREQYF
. | TRBD2 | TRBJ2-3 | 16 | TRBV11-3 | TGTGCCAGCAGCCGAGGACTAGCGGGGGACTCCGATACGCAGTATTTT | CASSRGLAGDSDTQYF
. | . | TRBJ2-1 | 14 | TRBV7-3 | TGTGCCAGCAGCCGGGAGATCTCCTACAATGAGCAGTTCTTC | CASSREISYNEQFF
. | TRBD2 | TRBJ2-1 | 15 | TRBV4-1 | TGCGCCAGCAGCCAACTGCGGGGGATTTACAATGAGCAGTTCTTC | CASSQLRGIYNEQFF
. | . | TRBJ2-5 | 15 | TRBV11-1 | TGTGCCAGCAGCCCCCCCGGGGGCCCCCCAGAGACCCAGTACTTC | CASSPPGGPPETQYF
once | . | TRBJ1-5 | 15 | TRBV7-9 | TGTGCCAGCAGCATGGGGACCGGGACCAATCAGCCCCAGCATTTT | CASSMGTGTNQPQHF
. | TRBD1 | TRBJ1-6 | 15 | TRBV18 | TGTGCCAGCTCACCTAAACAGGGGGAGAATTCACCCCTCCACTTT | CASSPKQGENSPLHF
. | . | TRBJ1-3 | 15 | TRBV11-2 | TGTGCCAGCAGCCCCGTGGGCCTCTCTGGAAACACCATATATTTT | CASSPVGLSGNTIYF
. | . | TRBJ2-7 | 15 | TRBV6-7 | TGTGCCAGCAGTTACTTCGGGTTTCAAATAACGGGTCAGTACTTC | CASSYFGFQITGQYF
. | . | TRBJ2-3 | 15 | TRBV5-1 | TGCGCCAGCAGCTTGGGGAGGGGTGACACAGATACGCAGTATTTT | CASSLGRGDTDTQYF
few | . | TRBJ1-5 | 15 | TRBV2 | TGTGCCAGCCTTTCAGGGACGACTTCAAACCAGCCCCAGCATTTT | CASLSGTTSNQPQHF
. | TRBD1 | TRBJ2-7 | 14 | TRBV18 | TGTGCCAGCTCACCGACGACAGGGATCGACGAGCAGTACTTC | CASSPTTGIDEQYF
. | TRBD2 | TRBJ2-1 | 12 | TRBV5-4 | TGTGCCAGCAGCTTGCCTCGGGGGGGCGAATTCTTC | CASSLPRGGEFF
. | . | TRBJ2-7 | 13 | TRBV12-3/TRBV12-4 | TGTGCCAGCAGTTTACCTACAGGGAACGAGCAGTACTTC | CASSLPTGNEQYF
. | . | TRBJ1-5 | 15 | TRBV27 | TGTGCCAGCAGTTTTTTCGGTTCGCGCAATCAGCCCCAGCATTTT | CASSFFGSRNQPQHF
once | . | TRBJ2-7 | 13 | TRBV7-2 | TGTGCCAGCAGCTTAATCGGGGACTACGAGCAGTACTTC | CASSLIGDYEQYF
. | TRBD1 | TRBJ1-4 | 16 | TRBV4-1 | TGCGCCAGCAGCCATGACAGGGGTGGCACTAATGAAAAACTGTTTTTT | CASSHDRGGTNEKLFF
. | . | TRBJ1-1 | 13 | TRBV6-5 | TGTGCCAGCAGGGTACAGTCAAGGGCTGAAGCTTTCTTT | CASRVQSRAEAFF
. | . | TRBJ1-1 | 12 | TRBV6-2/TRBV6-3 | TGTGCCAGCAGTTCCATAGGGTCCCAAGCTTTCTTT | CASSSIGSQAFF
. | TRBD1 | TRBJ2-5 | 13 | TRBV6-5 | TGTGCCAGCAACACAGGGGGCCCAGAGACCCAGTACTTC | CASNTGGPETQYF
. | . | TRBJ2-5 | 13 | TRBV28 | TGTGCCAGCAGAGGACCGCACCAAGAGACCCAGTACTTC | CASRGPHQETQYF
. | . | TRBJ1-1 | 15 | TRBV11-2 | TGTGCCAGCACCATAACGTTACAGGGGAACACTGAAGCTTTCTTT | CASTITLQGNTEAFF
few | . | TRBJ1-5 | 18 | TRBV28 | TGTGCCAGCAGTTCGCCGGGTTATAGGCTCTCTTCGAATCAGCCCCAGCATTTT | CASSSPGYRLSSNQPQHF
few | TRBD1 | TRBJ2-1 | 16 | TRBV15 | TGTGCCACCAGCAGGAGGACAGGGCGCACATTCCATGAGCAGTTCTTC | CATSRRTGRTFHEQFF
. | . | TRBJ2-2 | 16 | TRBV28 | TGTGCCAGCAGTTTTCCCGGGACGGAGAACACCGGGGAGCTGTTTTTT | CASSFPGTENTGELFF
. | . | TRBJ1-2 | 13 | TRBV28 | TGTGCCAGCAGTTTGGGAGGGGCCTATGGCTACACCTTC | CASSLGGAYGYTF
once | . | TRBJ2-5 | 13 | TRBV5-6 | TGTGCCAGCACCAGGATCGGGGTGGGGACCCAGTACTTC | CASTRIGVGTQYF
. | . | TRBJ2-5 | 15 | TRBV7-8 | TGTGCCAGCAGCTTAATGCGGGTAGATCAAGAGACCCAGTACTTC | CASSLMRVDQETQYF
. | TRBD1 | TRBJ2-7 | 15 | TRBV29-1 | TGCAGCGTTAGGGGCGGAACAGGGGGCCGAAATGTGCAGTACTTC | CSVRGGTGGRNVQYF
. | . | TRBJ2-7 | 13 | TRBV19 | TGTGCCAGTAGTATAGGCACGGCCTACGAGCAGTACTTC | CASSIGTAYEQYF
. | . | TRBJ1-5 | 13 | TRBV6-5 | TGTGCCAGCAGCCGGACCGGCAATCAGCCCCAGCATTTT | CASSRTGNQPQHF